This T cell receptor beta chain was sequenced for a study of T-cell reconstitution after alpha-beta-depleted transplantation in children. Regarding this clonotype: The target antigen is unknown. The CDR3 does not end in the conserved phenylalanine or tryptophan, so this is likely a read error.

Study results and limitations: Diversity and T-cell counts at one year after transplant derived mostly from new T cells. Roughly two months post-transplant, alpha-beta T cells reportedly originated from several hundred graft clones that had expanded.

V lost 2 bases to trimming and J lost 0 bases, with 10 bases between them. The CDR3 is 15 residues long. Looked up from germline, CDR1 is SGHVS and CDR2 is FQNEAQ. The TCRbeta library incorporated unique molecular identifiers. TCRdb used MiXCR to reprocess the PCR reads, holding one entry per CDR3 protein. The sample records over 450,000 distinct CDR3 sequences, about 10% being singletons. Source: PBMCs, taken before TCRalphabeta/CD19-depleted stem cell transplant. This sequence joins TRBV7-8 and TRBJ1-1; no firm D call. The sequence was collected from a child aged 2 to 10 with inherited bone marrow failure, due to receive a stem cell transplant. The CDR3 coding sequence is TGTGCCAGCAGCTTACTTGATGGGATGAACACTGAAGCTTTCTCT. Translating gives CASSLLDGMNTEAFS.